This is a list of T cell receptor beta chains from one sample in a study of a mutant IDH1 vaccine in newly diagnosed glioma. These receptors' antigens are unknown. TCRdb keeps only in-frame clones here, not all; method: immunoSEQ multiplex PCR. Seen here are around 40,000 clones, 81% observed once, and the top ten hold about an eighth. Here the sequenced sample was PBMCs, taken from a glioma patient whose treatment included an IDH1 peptide vaccine. The receptors were sampled from a man in his forties or fifties with glioma. Both conserved end residues are part of each CDR3. D genes are given only for firm matches. Size values are once, few and many counts, or a class for expanded clones, and some rows have none.

size: NA
J: TRBJ2-2
D: TRBD2
V: TRBV5-1
CDR3: CASSLGLAGTGELFF
DNA: TGCGCCAGCAGCTTGGGACTAGCGGGGACCGGGGAGCTGTTTTTT

size: NA
J: TRBJ1-2
D: NA
V: TRBV6-1
CDR3: CASSVTGTDYGYTF
DNA: TGTGCCAGCAGTGTAACCGGGACGGACTATGGCTACACCTTC

size: NA
J: TRBJ2-7
D: NA
V: TRBV7-2
CDR3: CASSLSRGLPYEQYF
DNA: TGTGCCAGCAGCTTGAGCAGGGGTTTACCCTACGAGCAGTACTTC

size: NA
J: TRBJ2-1
D: NA
V: TRBV27
CDR3: CASSSEFRSYNEQFF
DNA: TGTGCCAGCAGTTCCGAGTTTCGTTCCTACAATGAGCAGTTCTTC

size: NA
J: TRBJ1-1
D: NA
V: TRBV15
CDR3: CATSRDIAAPNTEAFF
DNA: TGTGCCACCAGCAGAGATATTGCAGCACCGAACACTGAAGCTTTCTTT

size: once
J: TRBJ2-3
D: TRBD2
V: TRBV6-1
CDR3: CASSETSGGTTDTQYF
DNA: TGTGCCAGCAGTGAAACGAGCGGGGGTACCACAGATACGCAGTATTTT

size: NA
J: TRBJ1-5
D: NA
V: TRBV28
CDR3: CASSEPGFNQPQHF
DNA: TGTGCCAGCAGCGAACCGGGTTTCAATCAGCCCCAGCATTTT

size: NA
J: TRBJ1-3
D: TRBD1
V: TRBV5-4
CDR3: CASSPDRAQGNTIYF
DNA: TGTGCCAGCAGCCCTGACAGGGCTCAAGGAAACACCATATATTTT

size: NA
J: TRBJ2-5
D: TRBD1
V: TRBV5-4
CDR3: CASSPDSRQGETQYF
DNA: TGTGCCAGCAGCCCAGACTCAAGACAGGGGGAGACCCAGTACTTC

size: NA
J: TRBJ2-5
D: TRBD2
V: TRBV28
CDR3: CASSWAAGGGETQYF
DNA: TGTGCCAGCAGTTGGGCTGCGGGAGGAGGAGAGACCCAGTACTTC

size: few
J: TRBJ1-1
D: NA
V: TRBV5-1
CDR3: CASSLMAGAVEAFF
DNA: TGCGCCAGCAGCTTGATGGCAGGGGCGGTTGAAGCTTTCTTT

size: medium-sized
J: TRBJ1-1
D: NA
V: TRBV6-5
CDR3: CASYLRGGEAFF
DNA: TGTGCCAGCTACCTTAGGGGGGGTGAAGCTTTCTTT

size: NA
J: TRBJ2-7
D: NA
V: TRBV10-3
CDR3: CAITPQMSDEQYF
DNA: TGTGCCATCACCCCCCAGATGTCCGACGAGCAGTACTTC

size: NA
J: TRBJ1-4
D: NA
V: TRBV10-3
CDR3: CAISDGRANEKLFF
DNA: TGTGCCATCAGTGATGGTAGGGCTAATGAAAAACTGTTTTTT

size: NA
J: TRBJ1-3
D: NA
V: TRBV4-1
CDR3: CASSLGNTIYF
DNA: TGCGCCAGCAGCCTGGGAAACACCATATATTTT

size: NA
J: TRBJ2-7
D: NA
V: TRBV7-9
CDR3: CASRESYEQYF
DNA: TGTGCCAGCAGAGAATCCTACGAGCAGTACTTC

size: once
J: TRBJ1-1
D: NA
V: TRBV6-5
CDR3: CATYGPFNTEAFF
DNA: TGTGCCACCTACGGACCGTTTAACACTGAAGCTTTCTTT

size: NA
J: TRBJ1-2
D: TRBD1
V: TRBV28
CDR3: CASSSTGGQGGYTF
DNA: TGTGCCAGCAGTTCCACAGGGGGCCAGGGTGGCTACACCTTC

size: NA
J: TRBJ1-2
D: NA
V: TRBV21-1
CDR3: CASTPSQGFNGYTF
DNA: TGTGCCAGCACTCCCAGCCAGGGCTTTAATGGCTACACCTTC

size: once
J: TRBJ2-5
D: NA
V: TRBV7-2
CDR3: CASSLTGQQGPETQYF
DNA: TGTGCCAGCAGCTTAACTGGGCAGCAGGGACCAGAGACCCAGTACTTC

size: NA
J: TRBJ1-4
D: TRBD1
V: TRBV28
CDR3: CASSSGTGGRGEKLFF
DNA: TGTGCCAGCAGCTCCGGGACAGGGGGGAGAGGTGAAAAACTGTTTTTT

size: once
J: TRBJ2-6
D: NA
V: TRBV2
CDR3: CASGRDFSSGANVLTF
DNA: TGTGCCAGCGGGCGGGACTTCAGCTCTGGGGCCAACGTCCTGACTTTC

size: NA
J: TRBJ1-2
D: NA
V: TRBV19
CDR3: CASMGRVDGYTF
DNA: TGTGCCAGTATGGGCAGGGTGGATGGCTACACCTTC

size: once
J: TRBJ1-2
D: NA
V: TRBV20-1
CDR3: CSARDLGGYTF
DNA: TGCAGTGCTAGAGACCTGGGGGGCTACACCTTC

size: few
J: TRBJ1-1
D: NA
V: TRBV7-2
CDR3: CASSGDSSNTEAFF
DNA: TGTGCCAGCAGCGGGGACTCCTCGAACACTGAAGCTTTCTTT

size: NA
J: TRBJ2-7
D: NA
V: TRBV15
CDR3: CASGSNHNEQYF
DNA: TGTGCCTCCGGGTCGAATCACAACGAGCAGTACTTC

size: NA
J: TRBJ2-7
D: NA
V: TRBV29-1
CDR3: CSVVPTEGTEQYF
DNA: TGCAGCGTTGTGCCGACAGAAGGAACGGAGCAGTACTTC

size: once
J: TRBJ1-5
D: NA
V: TRBV11-2
CDR3: CASSLGFAGQPQHF
DNA: TGTGCCAGCAGCTTGGGTTTCGCAGGTCAGCCCCAGCATTTT

size: NA
J: TRBJ1-6
D: TRBD1
V: TRBV6-5
CDR3: CASAGTGSASPLHF
DNA: TGTGCCAGCGCCGGGACAGGTTCTGCTTCACCCCTCCACTTT

size: NA
J: TRBJ2-7
D: TRBD2
V: TRBV19
CDR3: CASKTSGISYEQYF
DNA: TGTGCCAGTAAGACTAGCGGGATCTCCTACGAGCAGTACTTC

size: NA
J: TRBJ1-1
D: NA
V: TRBV27
CDR3: CASSSTIGEAFF
DNA: TGTGCCAGCAGTTCCACCATAGGCGAAGCTTTCTTT

size: NA
J: TRBJ2-3
D: NA
V: TRBV6-6
CDR3: CASSYSVGATQYF
DNA: TGTGCCAGCAGTTACTCGGTGGGGGCTACGCAGTATTTT

size: NA
J: TRBJ2-1
D: NA
V: TRBV6-5
CDR3: CASRGPGLHEQFF
DNA: TGTGCCAGCAGGGGACCCGGGCTCCATGAGCAGTTCTTC

size: NA
J: TRBJ2-1
D: TRBD2
V: TRBV18
CDR3: CASSTSGSRWEQFF
DNA: TGTGCCAGCTCAACTAGCGGGAGTCGGTGGGAGCAGTTCTTC

size: NA
J: TRBJ2-3
D: NA
V: TRBV9
CDR3: CASSVDLTDTQYF
DNA: TGTGCCAGCAGCGTAGATCTGACAGATACGCAGTATTTT

size: NA
J: TRBJ1-2
D: NA
V: TRBV28
CDR3: CASSLMEYGYTF
DNA: TGTGCCAGCAGTTTAATGGAGTATGGCTACACCTTC

size: NA
J: TRBJ2-3
D: NA
V: TRBV7-9
CDR3: CASSPRLSPDTQYF
DNA: TGTGCCAGCAGCCCCCGGTTGTCGCCCGATACGCAGTATTTT

size: NA
J: TRBJ1-1
D: NA
V: TRBV21-1
CDR3: CASSKERSGAGEDIPEAFF
DNA: TGTGCCAGCAGCAAAGAGAGGTCGGGGGCAGGGGAGGATATTCCTGAAGCTTTCTTT

size: NA
J: TRBJ2-7
D: NA
V: TRBV2
CDR3: CASSEEGAYEQYF
DNA: TGTGCCAGCAGTGAGGAGGGGGCCTACGAGCAGTACTTC

size: NA
J: TRBJ2-7
D: TRBD1
V: TRBV6-5
CDR3: CASSYSRTGFDEQYF
DNA: TGTGCCAGCAGTTACTCGCGGACAGGGTTCGACGAGCAGTACTTC

size: NA
J: TRBJ2-5
D: NA
V: TRBV10-3
CDR3: CAIRGAGAEATQYF
DNA: TGTGCCATCAGAGGTGCTGGAGCGGAGGCGACCCAGTACTTC

size: NA
J: TRBJ2-7
D: TRBD1
V: TRBV5-1
CDR3: CASSGQGAGEQYF
DNA: TGCGCCAGCAGCGGACAGGGGGCCGGCGAGCAGTACTTC

size: once
J: TRBJ1-4
D: TRBD1
V: TRBV6-5
CDR3: CASSYTGVGTNEKLFF
DNA: TGTGCCAGCAGTTATACAGGGGTGGGAACTAATGAAAAACTGTTTTTT

size: NA
J: TRBJ2-7
D: NA
V: TRBV5-6
CDR3: CASSLTAFVYEQYF
DNA: TGTGCCAGCAGCTTGACGGCTTTCGTCTACGAGCAGTACTTC